This record looks at one T cell receptor (beta chain) sequence and its context. Its antigen remains unidentified. Germline CDR1 is SGDLS and CDR2 is YYNGEE. Germline trimming cut 0 bases from V and 3 bases from J; bases unmatched to any gene: 2. The CDR3 consists of 14 residues. The data originate from a study of human T cells and chemical hapten exposure. Using its own MiXCR run on the RACE reads, TCRdb lists one record per CDR3 protein. The sample consists of 150,000 to 200,000 distinct CDR3 sequences, 14% of them appearing once. Time point here: patch test 1, 2 weeks after DPC sensitization. Treatment denoted: therapeutic diphenylcyclopropenone sensitization with weekly scalp DPC. Blood collection happened ahead of applying each patch test. Extraction of total RNA was performed on unfractionated whole blood. General observations from the study: The study found that PT1 expanded TCR counts correlated positively with patch test score.

This chain connects TRBV9 to TRBJ1-1, with 7 bases identical to TRBD1. This TCR was recovered from a woman aged 25-40 years with alopecia areata. Some clones in this sample may be carry-over from other donors' samples. Sequencing was performed on whole blood, taken in connection with sensitization to the hapten diphenylcyclopropenone (DPC). The CDR3 sequence: CASSVEGADTEAFF. The DNA for the CDR3 is TGTGCCAGCAGCGTAGAGGGGGCAGACACTGAAGCTTTCTTT.